Below, 18 T cell receptor beta chains from the same sample are listed, as sequenced in a study of Tregs in tolerant kidney transplant recipients (dated by TCRdb to about 2019). Libraries were prepared through the immunoSEQ multiplex PCR assay. What TCRdb holds here is the immuneACCESS table cut down to in-frame rearrangements. Part of the clones is not present; checked against another copy, under half of the missing clones reflect an unresolved V gene, and the others are unexplained. The sample has some 90,000 clones on record, roughly nine tenths of them singletons. Over 4% of the sample rests with the top ten. The specimen was CD8+ T cells from blood. These TCRs come from a human donor in good health.

The CDR3 region has the DNA TGTGCCAGCAGTTTATCGAGGTCAGGGTACAATCAGCCCCAGCATTTT. Translating it yields CASSLSRSGYNQPQHF. This chain connects TRBV27 to TRBJ1-5; TRBD1 might be the D (5 bases). Germline V gene lookup returns CDR1 MNHEY and CDR2 SMNVEV (reference sequence). The CDR3 spans 16 residues. V lost 0 bases and J 3 bases, leaving 12 bases between the germline ends.

V is TRBV12-5 and J is TRBJ2-3, with 9 positions matching TRBD2. The CDR3 is 14 amino acids. Germline V gene data show CDR1 as LGHNT and CDR2 as FRNRAP. With V trimmed by 5 bases and J by 0 bases, 0 bases remained unmatched. In nucleotides, the CDR3 is TGTGCTAGTGGTACTAGCGGGAGCACAGATACGCAGTATTTT. Its translation: CASGTSGSTDTQYF.

This chain joins TRBV9 and TRBJ1-2; D not certain. The V end lost 0 bases, the J end lost 6 bases, and 12 bases lay between the germline ends. The V gene's germline CDR1 is SGDLS and CDR2 YYNGEE. The CDR3 length is 14 residues. The CDR3 DNA follows: TGTGCCAGCAGCGTAGAGGATGACCGGGATGGCTACACCTTC. Its protein product is CASSVEDDRDGYTF.

As DNA, the CDR3 is TGTGCCAGCAGCTACCCCGTGGGACAGGGGTCCCACGAGCAGTACTTC. It translates to CASSYPVGQGSHEQYF. The chain carries TRBV11-2 and TRBJ2-7; the match to TRBD1 covers 10 bases. After removal of 4 bases from V and 5 bases from J, the junction contained 11 bases not matched to a gene. Germline assignment: CDR1 SGHAT and CDR2 FQNNGV. This CDR3 is 16 amino acids long.

The CDR3 sequence: CASSLGERAGGLSEQYF. In DNA, the CDR3 is TGTGCCAGCAGCTTAGGTGAGAGAGCGGGAGGCCTCTCAGAGCAGTACTTC. V usage is TRBV7-6 and J usage is TRBJ2-7, with TRBD2 identical over 9 bases. V lost 1 base to trimming and J lost 7 bases; unmatched junction nucleotides: 14. This CDR3 has 17 residues. The germline V gene has CDR1 SGHVS and CDR2 FNYEAQ.

The chain joins TRBV2 to TRBJ2-7, with a weak D call TRBD1 (7 bases). The germline V gene encodes CDR1 SNHLY and CDR2 FYNNEI. This CDR3 contains 12 residues. The V gene lost 11 bases and the J gene lost 12 bases, with 23 bases spanning the gap. The CDR3 region is CACQGGPREWYF. CDR3 nucleotide sequence: TGTGCCTGTCAGGGGGGTCCTAGGGAGTGGTACTTC.

The chain carries TRBV13 and TRBJ2-2; 7 bases align to TRBD2. The CDR3 has 18 amino acids. V lost 5 bases to trimming and J lost 4 bases; unmatched junction nucleotides: 16. Per germline, CDR1 PRHDT and CDR2 FYEKMQ (reference sequence). The CDR3 loop reads CASSPWDWSPGGTGELFF. The CDR3 coding sequence is TGTGCCAGCAGCCCGTGGGATTGGAGTCCGGGAGGCACCGGGGAGCTGTTTTTT.

This chain joins TRBV15 and TRBJ1-2; D is uncertain. The CDR3 runs 13 residues. V lost 1 base, J lost 4 bases, and 7 bases lay in between. Germline V gene sequence: CDR1 LNHNV, CDR2 YYDKDF (reference sequence). The CDR3, as DNA: TGTGCCACCAGCAGAGGGGTCGGCTATGGCTACACCTTC. It encodes CATSRGVGYGYTF.

The chain links TRBV7-8 to TRBJ1-1, with D possibly TRBD1 on 5 matching bases. CDR3 size: 12 residues. V was clipped by 5 bases and J by 7 bases, with 11 bases between them. Per the germline V gene, CDR1 is SGHVS and CDR2 is FQNEAQ. As DNA, the CDR3 is TGTGCCAGCAGCCCTGGGCAGGGTGAAGCTTTCTTT. Its protein is CASSPGQGEAFF.

This clone was found once. The V and J genes are TRBV13 and TRBJ2-3; 14 bases line up with TRBD2. The trim removed 4 bases at V and 1 base at J, leaving 4 bases unmatched. Germline-derived CDR1 and CDR2 are PRHDT and FYEKMQ (reference sequence). The CDR3 totals 17 residues. Here the CDR3 DNA reads TGTGCCAGCAGCTCGACTAGCGGGGGGGCGGGCACAGATACGCAGTATTTT. Protein sequence: CASSSTSGGAGTDTQYF.

The genes are TRBV2 and TRBJ2-5; D tentatively reads TRBD1 or TRBD2 (5 bases each). CDR3 length: 16 residues. The germline gives CDR1 SNHLY, CDR2 FYNNEI. V lost 2 bases to trimming and J lost 3 bases, with 16 bases between them. The CDR3 DNA reads as TGTGCCAGCAGTGAATATGTGTGGGGGACGAAAGAGACCCAGTACTTC. Its protein product is CASSEYVWGTKETQYF.

The genes are TRBV27 and TRBJ1-5, with 11 bases aligning to TRBD1. There are 15 residues in the CDR3. Germline V gene sequence: CDR1 MNHEY, CDR2 SMNVEV (reference sequence). J lost 6 bases, V lost 5 bases, and 6 bases had no gene match. The CDR3 loop is CASSIGQGASQPQHF. The CDR3 nucleotides are TGTGCCAGCAGTATCGGACAGGGGGCGAGTCAGCCCCAGCATTTT.

The chain's CDR3 is CASSQETGGDYGYTF. In nucleotides, the CDR3 is TGTGCCAGCAGCCAAGAGACAGGGGGGGACTATGGCTACACCTTC. The chain carries TRBV14 and TRBJ1-2, with 9 bases aligning to TRBD1. V lost 0 bases and J lost 3; bases outside the gene matches: 2. Germline CDR1 reads SGHDN; CDR2 reads FVKESK. This CDR3 has 15 amino acids.

The rearrangement links TRBV7-9 to TRBJ1-2, with 8 bases matching TRBD1. This CDR3 region has 15 residues. Germline CDR1 reads SEHNR; CDR2 reads FQNEAQ (reference sequence). V lost 1 base and J lost 8; bases outside the gene matches: 9. In DNA, the CDR3 is TGTGCCAGCAGCTTAGATCGCCAGGGGGCAGGAGGCTACACCTTC. Translation gives CASSLDRQGAGGYTF.

This CDR3 is CASSGRDEAYSYEQYF. The DNA for the CDR3 is TGTGCCAGCAGCGGCCGGGACGAGGCCTACTCCTACGAGCAGTACTTC. The chain recombines TRBV11-2 with TRBJ2-7; D assignment may be TRBD1 or TRBD2 (5 bases each). Germline V CDR1 and CDR2: SGHAT, FQNNGV. The CDR3 length is 16 residues. Deletions cut 5 bases from V and 0 bases from J, with 17 bases between.

About this clone: A read error may produce the germline difference seen at one junction end. The rearrangement joins TRBV7-8 to TRBJ2-1; D is tentatively TRBD1 or TRBD2 (6 bases each). This CDR3 region has 18 residues. Germline CDR1 is SGHVS and CDR2 is FQNEAQ. The DNA of the CDR3 is TGTGCCAGCAGCTTAAGGAGGGGGAGGATCGGGACCTATAATGAGCAGTTCTTC. Protein product: CASSLRRGRIGTYNEQFF. The complete variable domain, with remaining parts taken from reference TRBV7-8 and TRBJ2-1, reads GAGVSQSPRYKVAKRGQDVALRCDPISGHVSLFWYQQALGQGPEFLTYFQNEAQLDKSGLPSDRFFAERPEGSVSTLKIQRTQQEDSAVYLCASSLRRGRIGTYNEQFFGPGTRLTVL.

This chain links TRBV19 with TRBJ1-6; possible D gene TRBD1, 5 bases. V was pared by 2 bases and J by 7 bases, with 18 bases between. The CDR3 is 17 residues long. Germline lookup yields CDR1 LNHDA and CDR2 SQIVND (reference sequence). CDR3 sequence: CASSILAPQGSNSPLHF. Written as DNA, the CDR3 is TGTGCCAGTAGTATATTGGCCCCTCAGGGCTCAAATTCACCCCTCCACTTT. The variable domain in full, with the rest retrieved from reference TRBV19 and TRBJ1-6, is DGGITQSPKYLFRKEGQNVTLSCEQNLNHDAMYWYRQDPGQGLRLIYYSQIVNDFQKGDIAEGYSVSREKKESFPLTVTSAQKNPTAFYLCASSILAPQGSNSPLHFGNGTRLTVT.

V and J are TRBV11-1 and TRBJ2-1, with 10 nucleotides matching TRBD2. After removal of 6 bases from V and 8 bases from J, the junction contained 13 bases not matched to a gene. Germline CDR1 is SGHAT and CDR2 is FQDESV (reference sequence). This CDR3 is 16 amino acids long. The CDR3 nucleotides are TGTGCCAGCAGGCCCCTAGCGGGGGATCCTTATGATGAGCAGTTCTTC. Translated, it gives CASRPLAGDPYDEQFF.